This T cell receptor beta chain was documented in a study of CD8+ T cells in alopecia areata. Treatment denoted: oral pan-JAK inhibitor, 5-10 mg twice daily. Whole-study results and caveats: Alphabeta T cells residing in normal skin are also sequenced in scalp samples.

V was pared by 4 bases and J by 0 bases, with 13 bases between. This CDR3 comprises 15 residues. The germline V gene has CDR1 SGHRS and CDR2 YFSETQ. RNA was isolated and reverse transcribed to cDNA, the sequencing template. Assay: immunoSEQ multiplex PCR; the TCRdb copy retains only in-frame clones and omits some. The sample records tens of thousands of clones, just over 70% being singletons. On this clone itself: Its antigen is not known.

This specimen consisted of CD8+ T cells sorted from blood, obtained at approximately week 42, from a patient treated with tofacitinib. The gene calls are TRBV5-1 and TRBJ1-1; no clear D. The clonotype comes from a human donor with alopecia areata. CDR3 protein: CASSPPGRMNTEAFF. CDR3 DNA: TGCGCCAGCAGCCCACCGGGCAGGATGAACACTGAAGCTTTCTTT. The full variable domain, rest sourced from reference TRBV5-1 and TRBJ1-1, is KAGVTQTPRYLIKTRGQQVTLSCSPISGHRSVSWYQQTPGQGLQFLFEYFSETQRNKGNFPGRFSGRQFSNSRSEMNVSTLELGDSALYLCASSPPGRMNTEAFFGQGTRLTVV.